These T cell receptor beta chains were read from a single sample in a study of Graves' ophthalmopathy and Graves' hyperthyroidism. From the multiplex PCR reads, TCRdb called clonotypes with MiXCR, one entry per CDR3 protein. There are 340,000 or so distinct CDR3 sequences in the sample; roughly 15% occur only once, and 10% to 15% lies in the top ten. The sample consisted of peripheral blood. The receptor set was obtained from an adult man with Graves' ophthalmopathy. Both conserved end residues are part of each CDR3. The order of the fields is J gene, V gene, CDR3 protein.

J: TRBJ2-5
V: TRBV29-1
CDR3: CSVEVSPVTQYF

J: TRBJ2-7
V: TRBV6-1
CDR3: CASTGARNEQYF

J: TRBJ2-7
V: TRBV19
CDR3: CASAILGTSYEQYF

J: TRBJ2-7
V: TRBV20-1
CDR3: CSARETLAGGYEQYF

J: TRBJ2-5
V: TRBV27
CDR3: CASSPTYAEETQYF

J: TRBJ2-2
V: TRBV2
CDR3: CASSGSGDALPGELFF

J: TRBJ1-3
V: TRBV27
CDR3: CGGNTIYF

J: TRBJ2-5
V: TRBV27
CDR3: CASSFTGQETQYF

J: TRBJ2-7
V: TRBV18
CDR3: CASSTNTAATYEQYF

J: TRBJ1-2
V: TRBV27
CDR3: CASSLTGQGPYGYTF

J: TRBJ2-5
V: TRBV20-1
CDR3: CSATALASVGTQYF

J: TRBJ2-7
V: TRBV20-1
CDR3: CSARRGPGTRNEQYF

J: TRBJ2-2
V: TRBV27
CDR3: CASSSSPAGELFF

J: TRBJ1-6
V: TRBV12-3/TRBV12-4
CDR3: CACKTTGKDNSPLHF

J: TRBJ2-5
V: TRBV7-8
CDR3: CASTDGSKTQYF

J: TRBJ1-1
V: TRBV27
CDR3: CASSFRPGMSTEAFF

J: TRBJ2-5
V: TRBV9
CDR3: CASSLSDQETQYF

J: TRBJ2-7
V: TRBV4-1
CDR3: CASSQVVGWGSSYEQYF

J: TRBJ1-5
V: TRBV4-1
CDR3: CASSQTQGSNQPQHF

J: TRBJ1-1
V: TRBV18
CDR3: CASSPTQADATEAFF

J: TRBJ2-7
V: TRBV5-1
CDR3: CASSSGMDISYEQYF

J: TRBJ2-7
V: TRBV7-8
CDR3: CASSRPGGYLGEQYF

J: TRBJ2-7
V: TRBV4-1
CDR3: CASSQGPTPAYEQYF

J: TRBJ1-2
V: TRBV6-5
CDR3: CASSAGGTGYTF

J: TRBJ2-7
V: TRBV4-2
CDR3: CASSPQTTGGYSYEQYF

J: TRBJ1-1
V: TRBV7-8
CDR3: CASSFVQGTEAFF

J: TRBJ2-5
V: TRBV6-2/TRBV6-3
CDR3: CASSSIWTGGETQYF

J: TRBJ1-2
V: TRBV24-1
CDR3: CATSGRVGGYTF

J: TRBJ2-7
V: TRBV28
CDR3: CASSLRVGLTYEQYF

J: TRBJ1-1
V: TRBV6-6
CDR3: CASRVARYTEAFF

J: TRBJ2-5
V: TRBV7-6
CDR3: CASSFVGQGQETQYF

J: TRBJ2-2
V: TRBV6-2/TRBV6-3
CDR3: CASSWSSGDTGELFF

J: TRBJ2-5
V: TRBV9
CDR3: CASSVQSSGTETQYF

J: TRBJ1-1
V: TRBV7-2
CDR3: CASSPVRRKNTEAFF

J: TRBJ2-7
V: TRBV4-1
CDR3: CASSQDQAYYEQYF

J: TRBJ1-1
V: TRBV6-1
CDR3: CASSEPGWGGTEAFF

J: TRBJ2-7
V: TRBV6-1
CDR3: CASITGTTTYEQYF

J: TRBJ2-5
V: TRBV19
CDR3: CASSLEYHPQETQYF

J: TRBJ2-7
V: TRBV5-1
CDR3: CASSFNTGQGVSYEQYF

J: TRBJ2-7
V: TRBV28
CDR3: CASSSLEQQYF

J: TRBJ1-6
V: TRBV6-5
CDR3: CASRTLSGVTYNSPLHF

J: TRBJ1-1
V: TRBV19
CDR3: CASSPQGAGKAFF

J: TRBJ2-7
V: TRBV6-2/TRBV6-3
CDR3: CASSYTPTGPSYEQYF

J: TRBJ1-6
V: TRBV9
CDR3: CASSVAGTGTSPLHF

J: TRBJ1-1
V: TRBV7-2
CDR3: CASRSTANTEAFF

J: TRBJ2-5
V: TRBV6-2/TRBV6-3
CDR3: CASSSYRTGEETQYF

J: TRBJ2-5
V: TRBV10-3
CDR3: CAISDGDVETQYF

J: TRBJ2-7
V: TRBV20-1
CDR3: CSARDVTGDYEQYF

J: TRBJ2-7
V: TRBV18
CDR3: CASSFLGPEQSEQYF

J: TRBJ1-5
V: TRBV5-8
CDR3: CASSGGSGGHQPQHF

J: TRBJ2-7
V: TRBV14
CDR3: CASSHLAGAEQYF

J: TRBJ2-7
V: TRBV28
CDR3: CASSSVGQGVPYEQYF

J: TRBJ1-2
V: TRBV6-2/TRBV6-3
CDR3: CASSRTGARNYGYTF

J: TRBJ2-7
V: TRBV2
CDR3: CASSEWAGDTYEQYF

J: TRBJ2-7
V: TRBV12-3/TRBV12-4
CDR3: CASSSLHRGTYEQYF

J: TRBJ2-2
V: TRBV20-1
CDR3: CSARLLVTSGRDTGELFF

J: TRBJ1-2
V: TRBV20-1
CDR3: CSASRQDYGYTF